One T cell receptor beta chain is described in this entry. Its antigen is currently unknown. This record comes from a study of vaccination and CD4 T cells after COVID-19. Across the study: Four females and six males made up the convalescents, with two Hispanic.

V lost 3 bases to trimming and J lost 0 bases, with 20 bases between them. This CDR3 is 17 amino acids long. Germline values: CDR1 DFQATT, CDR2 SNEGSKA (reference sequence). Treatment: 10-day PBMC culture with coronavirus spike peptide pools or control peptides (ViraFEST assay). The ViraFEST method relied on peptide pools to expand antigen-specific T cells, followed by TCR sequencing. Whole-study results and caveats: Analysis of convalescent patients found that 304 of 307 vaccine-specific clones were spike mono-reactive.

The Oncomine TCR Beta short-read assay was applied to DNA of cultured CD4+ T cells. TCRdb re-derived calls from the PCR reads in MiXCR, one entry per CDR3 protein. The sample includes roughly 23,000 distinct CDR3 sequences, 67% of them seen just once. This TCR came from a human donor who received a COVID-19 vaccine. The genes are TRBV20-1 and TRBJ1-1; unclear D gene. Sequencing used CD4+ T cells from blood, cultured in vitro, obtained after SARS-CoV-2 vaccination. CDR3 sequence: CSASRGSMFGVNTEAFF. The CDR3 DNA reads TGCAGTGCTAGTCGTGGATCAATGTTTGGCGTGAACACTGAAGCTTTCTTT.